This T cell receptor (beta chain) was retrieved from a study of blood T cell repertoires in COVID-19. Using immunoSEQ multiplex PCR, the repertoire was profiled, and TCRdb retains in-frame clones only, with some absent. The data show 350,000 or so clones, with 90% seen just once and 6% to 7.5% held by the top ten. CDR3 length: 17 amino acids. The J segment lost 1 base and the V segment lost 4 bases, leaving 6 bases of the junction unmatched. The V gene's germline CDR1 is KGHDR and CDR2 SFDVKD. The TCR was taken from a man younger than 30 with active or convalescent COVID-19. Sequenced sample: peripheral blood. The chain employs TRBV24-1 and TRBJ2-3, with 11 bases identical to TRBD2. CDR3: CATSDQTSGGRTDTQYF. In DNA form, the CDR3 reads TGTGCCACCAGTGACCAAACTAGCGGGGGACGCACAGATACGCAGTATTTT.